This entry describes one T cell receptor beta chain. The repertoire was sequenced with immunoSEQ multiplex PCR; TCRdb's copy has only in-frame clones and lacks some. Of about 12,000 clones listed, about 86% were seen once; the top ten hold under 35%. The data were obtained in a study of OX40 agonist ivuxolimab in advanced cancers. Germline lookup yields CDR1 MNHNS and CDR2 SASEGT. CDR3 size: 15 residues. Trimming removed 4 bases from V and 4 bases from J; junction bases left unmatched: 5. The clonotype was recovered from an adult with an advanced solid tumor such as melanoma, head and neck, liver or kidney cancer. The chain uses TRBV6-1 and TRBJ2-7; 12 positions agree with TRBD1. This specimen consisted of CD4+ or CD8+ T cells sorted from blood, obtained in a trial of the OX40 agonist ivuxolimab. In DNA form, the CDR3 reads TGTGCCAGCAGTGCTCGGGGACAGGGGGCGTACGAGCAGTACTTC. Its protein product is CASSARGQGAYEQYF.